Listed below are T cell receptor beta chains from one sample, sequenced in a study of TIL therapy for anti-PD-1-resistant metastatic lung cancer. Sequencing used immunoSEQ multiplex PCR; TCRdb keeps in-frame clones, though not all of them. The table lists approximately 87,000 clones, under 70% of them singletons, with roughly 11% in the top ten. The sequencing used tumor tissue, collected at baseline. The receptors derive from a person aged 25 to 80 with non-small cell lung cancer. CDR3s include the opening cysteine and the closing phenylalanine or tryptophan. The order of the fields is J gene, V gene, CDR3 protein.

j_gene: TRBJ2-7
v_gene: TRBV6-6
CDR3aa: CASSRLGQRASYEQYF

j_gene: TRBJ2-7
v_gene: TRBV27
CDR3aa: CASRLLASSYEQYF

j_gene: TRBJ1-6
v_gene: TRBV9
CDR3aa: CASSVAPSRTPLHF

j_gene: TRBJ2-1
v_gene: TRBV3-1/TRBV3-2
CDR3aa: CASSQTAGGNEQFF

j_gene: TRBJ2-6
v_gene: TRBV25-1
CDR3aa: CASSELASGANVLTF

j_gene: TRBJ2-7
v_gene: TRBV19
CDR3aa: CASSIEAQVAEQYF

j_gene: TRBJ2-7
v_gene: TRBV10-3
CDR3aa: CAISDTSQGHYEQYF

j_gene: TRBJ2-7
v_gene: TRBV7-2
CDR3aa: CASSYAPLAGVGEQYF

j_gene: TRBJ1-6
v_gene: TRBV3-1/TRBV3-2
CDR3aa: CASSPGVLNNSPLHF

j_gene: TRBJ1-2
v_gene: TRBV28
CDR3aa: CASSFLRDIYGYTF

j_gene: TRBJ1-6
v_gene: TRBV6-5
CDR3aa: CATQGPYNSPLHF